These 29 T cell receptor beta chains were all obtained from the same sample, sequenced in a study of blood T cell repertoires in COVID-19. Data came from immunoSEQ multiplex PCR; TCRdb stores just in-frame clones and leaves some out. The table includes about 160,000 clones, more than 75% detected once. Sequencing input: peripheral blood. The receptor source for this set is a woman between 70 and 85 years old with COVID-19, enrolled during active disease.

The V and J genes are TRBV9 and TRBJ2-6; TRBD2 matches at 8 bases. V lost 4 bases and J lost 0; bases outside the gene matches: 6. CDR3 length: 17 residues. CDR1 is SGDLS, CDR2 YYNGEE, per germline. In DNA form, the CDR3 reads TGTGCCAGCAGCTCCACGGGGGGGGCCTCTGGGGCCAACGTCCTGACTTTC. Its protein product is CASSSTGGASGANVLTF.

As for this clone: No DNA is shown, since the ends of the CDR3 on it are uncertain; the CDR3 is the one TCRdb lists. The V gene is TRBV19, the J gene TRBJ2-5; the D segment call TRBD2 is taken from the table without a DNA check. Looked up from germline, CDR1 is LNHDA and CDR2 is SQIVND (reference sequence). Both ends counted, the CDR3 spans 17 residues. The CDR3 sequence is CASSSDFRAGGKETQYF.

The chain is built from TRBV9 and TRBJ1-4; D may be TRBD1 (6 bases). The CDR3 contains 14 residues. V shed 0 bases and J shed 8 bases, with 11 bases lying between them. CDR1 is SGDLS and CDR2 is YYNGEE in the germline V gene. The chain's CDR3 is CASSVEQGREKLFF. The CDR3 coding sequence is TGTGCCAGCAGCGTAGAGCAGGGGCGGGAAAAACTGTTTTTT.

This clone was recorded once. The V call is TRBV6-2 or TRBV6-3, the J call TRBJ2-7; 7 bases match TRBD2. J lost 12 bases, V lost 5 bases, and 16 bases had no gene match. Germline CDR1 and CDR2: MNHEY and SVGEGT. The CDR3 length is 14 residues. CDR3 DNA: TGTGCCAGCAGTCGGCTAGCGGTAGCGGAGGGTCTGTACTTC. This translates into CASSRLAVAEGLYF.

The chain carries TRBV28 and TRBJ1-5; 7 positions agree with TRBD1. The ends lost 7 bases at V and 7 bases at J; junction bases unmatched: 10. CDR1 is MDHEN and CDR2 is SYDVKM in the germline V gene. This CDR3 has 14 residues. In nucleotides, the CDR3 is TGTGCCAGCACCGGGACAGTGAGGGCACAGCCCCAGCATTTT. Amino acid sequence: CASTGTVRAQPQHF. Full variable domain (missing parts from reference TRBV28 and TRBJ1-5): DVKVTQSSRYLVKRTGEKVFLECVQDMDHENMFWYRQDPGLGLRLIYFSYDVKMKEKGDIPEGYSVSREKKERFSLILESASTNQTSMYLCASTGTVRAQPQHFGDGTRLSIL.

CDR3 nucleotides: TGCGCCAGCAGCTATGGGACACAACGGACTGGAAACACCATATATTTT. Translating gives CASSYGTQRTGNTIYF. The chain has TRBV5-1 and TRBJ1-3; a possible D gene is TRBD1 (6 bases). The germline gives CDR1 SGHRS, CDR2 YFSETQ. V lost 3 bases to trimming and J lost 2 bases, with 15 bases between them. The CDR3 covers 16 residues. The whole variable domain, filled in from reference TRBV5-1 and TRBJ1-3, reads KAGVTQTPRYLIKTRGQQVTLSCSPISGHRSVSWYQQTPGQGLQFLFEYFSETQRNKGNFPGRFSGRQFSNSRSEMNVSTLELGDSALYLCASSYGTQRTGNTIYFGEGSWLTVV.

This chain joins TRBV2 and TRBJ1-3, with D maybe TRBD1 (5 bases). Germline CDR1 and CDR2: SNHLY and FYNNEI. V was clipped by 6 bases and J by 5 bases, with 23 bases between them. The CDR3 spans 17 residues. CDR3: CASSPILPLTGRNTIYF. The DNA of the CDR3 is TGTGCCAGCAGCCCAATTTTGCCTCTTACAGGCAGAAACACCATATATTTT. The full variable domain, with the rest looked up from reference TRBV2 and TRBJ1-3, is EPEVTQTPSHQVTQMGQEVILRCVPISNHLYFYWYRQILGQKVEFLVSFYNNEISEKSEIFDDQFSVERPDGSNFTLKIRSTKLEDSAMYFCASSPILPLTGRNTIYFGEGSWLTVV.

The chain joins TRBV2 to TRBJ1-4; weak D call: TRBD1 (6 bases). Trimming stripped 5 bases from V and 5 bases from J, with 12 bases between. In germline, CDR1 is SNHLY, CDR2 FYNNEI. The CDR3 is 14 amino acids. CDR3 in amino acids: CASSIRDKNEKLFF. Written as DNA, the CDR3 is TGTGCCAGCAGTATCCGGGACAAGAATGAAAAACTGTTTTTT. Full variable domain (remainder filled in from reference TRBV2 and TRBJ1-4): EPEVTQTPSHQVTQMGQEVILRCVPISNHLYFYWYRQILGQKVEFLVSFYNNEISEKSEIFDDQFSVERPDGSNFTLKIRSTKLEDSAMYFCASSIRDKNEKLFFGSGTQLSVL.

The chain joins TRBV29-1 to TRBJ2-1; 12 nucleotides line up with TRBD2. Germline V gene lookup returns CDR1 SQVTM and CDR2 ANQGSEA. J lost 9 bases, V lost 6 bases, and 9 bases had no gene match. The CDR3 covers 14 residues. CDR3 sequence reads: CSVGLAGTLSEQFF. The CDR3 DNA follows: TGCAGCGTAGGACTAGCGGGGACCCTGAGTGAGCAGTTCTTC.

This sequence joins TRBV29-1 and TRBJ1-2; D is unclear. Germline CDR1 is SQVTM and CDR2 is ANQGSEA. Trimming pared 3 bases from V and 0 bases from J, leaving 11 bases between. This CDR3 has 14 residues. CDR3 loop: CSVDQDGANYGYTF. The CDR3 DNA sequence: TGCAGCGTTGATCAAGACGGAGCTAACTATGGCTACACCTTC.

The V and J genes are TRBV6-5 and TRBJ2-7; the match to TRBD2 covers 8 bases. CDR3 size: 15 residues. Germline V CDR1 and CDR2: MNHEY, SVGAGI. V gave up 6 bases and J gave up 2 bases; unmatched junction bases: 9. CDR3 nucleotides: TGTGCCAGCAGCGCGACCGGGGGGGGCCCCTACGAGCAGTACTTC. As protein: CASSATGGGPYEQYF.

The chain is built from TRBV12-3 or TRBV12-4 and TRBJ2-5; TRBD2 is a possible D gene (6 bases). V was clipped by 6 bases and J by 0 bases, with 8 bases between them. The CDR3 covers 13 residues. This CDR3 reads CASSRDYQETQYF. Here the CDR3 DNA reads TGTGCCAGCAGCCGGGACTACCAAGAGACCCAGTACTTC.

The CDR3 nucleotides read TGTGCCAGCAGCCCGGTTCGGGGACAGGGGACAGATACGCAGTATTTT. Amino acid sequence: CASSPVRGQGTDTQYF. This chain uses TRBV4-2 with TRBJ2-3; 10 nucleotides agree with TRBD1. CDR1 LGHNA and CDR2 YNFKEQ come from the germline V gene. The CDR3 loop spans 16 amino acids. V trimming: 4 bases; J trimming: 3 bases; junction bases outside the gene matches: 7.

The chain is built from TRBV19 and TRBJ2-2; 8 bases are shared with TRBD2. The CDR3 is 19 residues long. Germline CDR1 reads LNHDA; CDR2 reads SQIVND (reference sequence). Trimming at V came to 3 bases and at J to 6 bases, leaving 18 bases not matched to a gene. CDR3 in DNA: TGTGCCAGTAGTATGACCCTGGGGAAGCGGGGGCCACAACCCGGGGAGCTGTTTTTT. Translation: CASSMTLGKRGPQPGELFF.

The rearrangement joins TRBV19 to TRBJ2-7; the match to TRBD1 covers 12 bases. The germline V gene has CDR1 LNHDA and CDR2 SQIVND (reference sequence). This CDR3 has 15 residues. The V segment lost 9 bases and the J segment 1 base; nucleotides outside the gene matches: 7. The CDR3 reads CASTLGQGASYEQYF. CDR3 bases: TGTGCCAGCACCCTGGGACAGGGGGCGTCCTACGAGCAGTACTTC. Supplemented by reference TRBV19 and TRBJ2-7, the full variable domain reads DGGITQSPKYLFRKEGQNVTLSCEQNLNHDAMYWYRQDPGQGLRLIYYSQIVNDFQKGDIAEGYSVSREKKESFPLTVTSAQKNPTAFYLCASTLGQGASYEQYFGPGTRLTVT.

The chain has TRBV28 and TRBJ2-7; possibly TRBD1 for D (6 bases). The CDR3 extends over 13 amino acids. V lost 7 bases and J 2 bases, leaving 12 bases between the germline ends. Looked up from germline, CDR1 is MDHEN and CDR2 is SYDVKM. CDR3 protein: CASTGASPYEQYF. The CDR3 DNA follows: TGTGCCAGCACAGGGGCCTCTCCCTACGAGCAGTACTTC.

CDR3 nucleotides: TGCGCCAGCAGCTTGAGGTCAGGTGGTCAGCCCCAGCATTTT. Translating gives CASSLRSGGQPQHF. The rearrangement links TRBV5-1 to TRBJ1-5; the D is unclear. The CDR3 extends over 14 amino acids. The V end was cut by 1 base, the J end by 6 bases, with 11 bases between. Germline V gene data show CDR1 as SGHRS and CDR2 as YFSETQ.

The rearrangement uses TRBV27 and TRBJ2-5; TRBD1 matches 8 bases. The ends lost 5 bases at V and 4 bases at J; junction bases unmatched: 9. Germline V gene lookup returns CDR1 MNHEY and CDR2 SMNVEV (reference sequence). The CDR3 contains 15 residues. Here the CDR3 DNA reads TGTGCCAGCAGTCTTGGACAGGGTCTTTCAGAGACCCAGTACTTC. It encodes CASSLGQGLSETQYF.

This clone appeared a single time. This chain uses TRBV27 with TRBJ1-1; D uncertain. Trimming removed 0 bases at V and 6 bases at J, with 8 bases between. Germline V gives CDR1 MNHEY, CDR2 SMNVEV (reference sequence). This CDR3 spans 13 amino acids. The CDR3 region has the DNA TGTGCCAGCAGTTTATCGCCTCGCGCTGAAGCTTTCTTT. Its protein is CASSLSPRAEAFF.

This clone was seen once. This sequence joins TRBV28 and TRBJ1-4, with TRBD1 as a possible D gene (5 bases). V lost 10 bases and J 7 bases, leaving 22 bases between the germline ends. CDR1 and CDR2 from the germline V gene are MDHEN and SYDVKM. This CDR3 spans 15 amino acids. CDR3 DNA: TGTGCCACCAAACTGCAGACCGGACATTCTGAAAAACTGTTTTTT. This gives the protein CATKLQTGHSEKLFF.

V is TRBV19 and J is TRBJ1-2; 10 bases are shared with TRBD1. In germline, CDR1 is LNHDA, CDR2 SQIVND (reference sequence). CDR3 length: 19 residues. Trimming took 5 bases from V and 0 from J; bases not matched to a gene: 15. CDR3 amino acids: CASSAPRRDRGFANYGYTF. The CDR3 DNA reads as TGTGCCAGTAGTGCTCCGAGGCGGGACAGGGGTTTTGCTAACTATGGCTACACCTTC.

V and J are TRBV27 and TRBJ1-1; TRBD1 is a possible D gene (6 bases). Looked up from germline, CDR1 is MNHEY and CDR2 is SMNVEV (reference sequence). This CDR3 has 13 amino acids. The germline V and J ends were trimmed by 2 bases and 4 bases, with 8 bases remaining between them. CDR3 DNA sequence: TGTGCCAGCAGTTTAGTCAGGGGCACTGAAGCTTTCTTT. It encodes CASSLVRGTEAFF.

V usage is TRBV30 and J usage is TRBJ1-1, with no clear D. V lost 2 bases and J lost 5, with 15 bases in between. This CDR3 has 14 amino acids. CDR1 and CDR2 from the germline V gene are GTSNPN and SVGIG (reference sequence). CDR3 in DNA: TGTGCCTGGAGTCCCCGGGGAGGGTGGACTGAAGCTTTCTTT. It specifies CAWSPRGGWTEAFF.

CDR3 sequence reads: CASSPGSTDTQYF. The CDR3 DNA follows: TGTGCCAGCAGTCCTGGCAGCACAGATACGCAGTATTTT. The chain couples TRBV28 to TRBJ2-3; D not certain. The CDR3 consists of 13 residues. V was pared by 5 bases and J by 0 bases, with 6 bases between. Germline CDR1 is MDHEN and CDR2 is SYDVKM.

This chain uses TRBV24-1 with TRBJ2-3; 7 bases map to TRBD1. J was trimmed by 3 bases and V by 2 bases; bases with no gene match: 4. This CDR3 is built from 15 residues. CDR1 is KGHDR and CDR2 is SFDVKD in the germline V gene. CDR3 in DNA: TGTGCCACCAGTGATTACAGGGGCGCAACAGATACGCAGTATTTT. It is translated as CATSDYRGATDTQYF.

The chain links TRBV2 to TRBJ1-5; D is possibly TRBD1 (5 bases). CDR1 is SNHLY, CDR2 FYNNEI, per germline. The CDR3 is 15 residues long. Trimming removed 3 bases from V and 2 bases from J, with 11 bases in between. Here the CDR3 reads CASSDSKGRNQPQHF. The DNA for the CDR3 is TGTGCCAGCAGTGATAGTAAGGGGCGCAATCAGCCCCAGCATTTT.

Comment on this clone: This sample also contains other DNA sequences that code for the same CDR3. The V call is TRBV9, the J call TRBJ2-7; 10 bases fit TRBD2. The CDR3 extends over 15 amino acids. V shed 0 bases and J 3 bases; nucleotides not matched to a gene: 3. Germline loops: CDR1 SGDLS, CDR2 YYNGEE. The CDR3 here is CASSVGPSGGYEQYF. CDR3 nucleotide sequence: TGTGCCAGCAGCGTAGGGCCTAGCGGGGGCTACGAGCAGTACTTC.

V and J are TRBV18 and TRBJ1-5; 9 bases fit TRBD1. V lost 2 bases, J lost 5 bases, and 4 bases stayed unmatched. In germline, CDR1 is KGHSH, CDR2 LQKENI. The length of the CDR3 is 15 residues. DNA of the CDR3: TGTGCCAGCTCACCAGGGACAGGGACGCATCAGCCCCAGCATTTT. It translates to CASSPGTGTHQPQHF.

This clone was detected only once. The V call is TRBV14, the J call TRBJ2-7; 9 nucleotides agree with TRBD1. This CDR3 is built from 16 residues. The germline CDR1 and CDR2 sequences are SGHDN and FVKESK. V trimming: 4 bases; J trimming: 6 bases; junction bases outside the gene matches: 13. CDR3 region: CASSPISNRGPGEQYF. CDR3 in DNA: TGTGCCAGCAGCCCGATCTCAAACAGGGGGCCCGGCGAGCAGTACTTC.